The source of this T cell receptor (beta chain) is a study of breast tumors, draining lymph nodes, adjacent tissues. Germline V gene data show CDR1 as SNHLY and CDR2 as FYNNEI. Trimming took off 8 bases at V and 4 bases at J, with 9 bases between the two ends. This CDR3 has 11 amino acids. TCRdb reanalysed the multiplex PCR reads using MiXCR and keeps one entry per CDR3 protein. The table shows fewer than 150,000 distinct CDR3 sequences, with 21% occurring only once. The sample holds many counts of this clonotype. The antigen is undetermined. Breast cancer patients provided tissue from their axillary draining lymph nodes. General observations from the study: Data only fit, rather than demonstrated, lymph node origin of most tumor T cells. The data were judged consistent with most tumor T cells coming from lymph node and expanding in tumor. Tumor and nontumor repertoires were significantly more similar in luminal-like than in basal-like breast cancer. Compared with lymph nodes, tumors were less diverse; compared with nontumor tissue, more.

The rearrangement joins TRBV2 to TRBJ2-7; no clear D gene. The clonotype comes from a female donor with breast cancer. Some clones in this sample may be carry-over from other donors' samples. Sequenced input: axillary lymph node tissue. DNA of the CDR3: TGTGCCAGCGGGGTTGGGTACGAGCAGTACTTC. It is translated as CASGVGYEQYF.